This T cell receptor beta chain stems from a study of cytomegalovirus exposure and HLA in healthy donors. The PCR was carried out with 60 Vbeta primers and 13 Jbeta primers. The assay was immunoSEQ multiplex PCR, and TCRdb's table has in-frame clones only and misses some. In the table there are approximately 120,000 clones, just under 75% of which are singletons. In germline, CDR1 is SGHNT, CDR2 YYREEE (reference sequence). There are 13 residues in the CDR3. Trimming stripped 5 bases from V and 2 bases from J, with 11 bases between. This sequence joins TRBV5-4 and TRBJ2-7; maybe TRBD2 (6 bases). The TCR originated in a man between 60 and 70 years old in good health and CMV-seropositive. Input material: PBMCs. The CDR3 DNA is TGTGCCAGCAGGGGCGGGACGGCCTACGAGCAGTACTTC. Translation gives CASRGGTAYEQYF.